Listed below are T cell receptor beta chains from one sample, sequenced in a study of OX40 agonist ivuxolimab in advanced cancers. TCRdb's copy holds only in-frame clones and misses some; the assay was immunoSEQ multiplex PCR. This table has tens of thousands of clones, about four fifths appearing once. The specimen comprised CD4+ or CD8+ T cells sorted from blood, sampled in a trial of the OX40 agonist ivuxolimab. The source is an adult with an advanced solid tumor such as melanoma, head and neck, liver or kidney cancer. The CDR3 runs from the conserved cysteine through the conserved F or W. A D gene is named only where the DNA matches it firmly. Clone size is shown for a subset of rows, as once, few, many or a class of expanded clone.

j_gene | d_gene | abundance | v_gene | CDR3aa | CDR3nt
TRBJ2-7 | - | - | TRBV7-2 | CASSLKSGSSYEQYF | TGTGCCAGCAGCTTAAAATCGGGGAGCTCCTACGAGCAGTACTTC
TRBJ2-6 | - | - | TRBV5-1 | CASSLGGPGANVLTF | TGCGCCAGCAGCTTGGGTGGCCCTGGGGCCAACGTCCTGACTTTC
TRBJ2-1 | - | - | TRBV4-1 | CASSHTLRGGGTYNEQFF | TGCGCCAGCAGCCACACTCTTAGGGGAGGGGGTACCTACAATGAGCAGTTCTTC
TRBJ2-5 | TRBD1 | - | TRBV7-2 | CASTGTGGETQYF | TGTGCCAGCACCGGGACAGGGGGTGAGACCCAGTACTTC
TRBJ2-7 | - | - | TRBV11-3 | CASSSGLRDEQYF | TGTGCCAGCAGCTCCGGACTAAGGGACGAGCAGTACTTC
TRBJ2-7 | - | - | TRBV6-6 | CASSLTVPPGYEQYF | TGTGCCAGCAGCCTAACAGTTCCCCCGGGGTACGAGCAGTACTTC
TRBJ1-1 | TRBD1 | - | TRBV15 | CATSRDWDRSKAFF | TGTGCCACCAGCAGAGATTGGGACAGGAGTAAAGCTTTCTTT
TRBJ2-7 | TRBD1 | - | TRBV13 | CASSLGGTGGPYEQYF | TGTGCCAGCAGCTTAGGCGGGACAGGGGGCCCCTACGAGCAGTACTTC
TRBJ2-7 | TRBD2 | few | TRBV7-9 | CASSPRRGGLADYEQYF | TGTGCCAGCAGCCCGAGACGTGGGGGACTAGCCGACTACGAGCAGTACTTC
TRBJ2-7 | TRBD1 | - | TRBV6-1 | CAINDRTGRHEQYF | TGTGCCATCAACGATAGGACAGGGCGACACGAGCAGTACTTC
TRBJ2-7 | TRBD2 | - | TRBV19 | CASSISLAGVYEQYF | TGTGCCAGTAGTATTTCGCTAGCGGGAGTGTACGAGCAGTACTTC
TRBJ2-7 | - | once | TRBV7-6 | CASSLQVGADYEQYF | TGTGCCAGCAGCTTACAGGTAGGGGCGGACTACGAGCAGTACTTC
TRBJ2-7 | - | - | TRBV6-6 | CASSTGTPYEQYF | TGTGCCAGCAGTACCGGGACTCCCTACGAGCAGTACTTC
TRBJ2-3 | - | - | TRBV2 | CASSGVRGTDTQYF | TGTGCCAGCAGTGGGGTTAGGGGCACAGATACGCAGTATTTT
TRBJ1-3 | - | - | TRBV2 | CANAGAGNTIYF | TGTGCCAATGCAGGGGCCGGAAACACCATATATTTT
TRBJ2-5 | TRBD2 | - | TRBV7-9 | CASSLREGGETQYF | TGTGCCAGCAGCTTACGTGAGGGAGGGGAGACCCAGTACTTC
TRBJ2-3 | - | few | TRBV5-1 | CASSLKRGAGDTQYF | TGCGCCAGCAGCTTGAAGAGGGGGGCGGGAGATACGCAGTATTTT
TRBJ1-2 | TRBD1 | - | TRBV6-5 | CASSLGTVYGYTF | TGTGCCAGCAGTTTAGGGACAGTCTATGGCTACACCTTC
TRBJ2-2 | - | - | TRBV5-1 | CASSLPRPSTGELFF | TGCGCCAGCAGCTTACCTCGACCCAGCACCGGGGAGCTGTTTTTT
TRBJ2-2 | - | - | TRBV2 | CASSENRVNTGELFF | TGTGCCAGCAGTGAAAACAGGGTGAACACCGGGGAGCTGTTTTTT
TRBJ2-2 | - | - | TRBV18 | CASSPVHSPNTGELFF | TGTGCCAGCTCACCAGTTCACTCCCCGAACACCGGGGAGCTGTTTTTT
TRBJ2-2 | TRBD1 | - | TRBV4-3 | CASSQGPGGTGELFF | TGCGCCAGCAGCCAAGGGCCAGGGGGTACCGGGGAGCTGTTTTTT
TRBJ1-2 | TRBD1 | - | TRBV6-1 | CASSILTGDSYTF | TGTGCCAGCAGTATCTTAACAGGGGATAGCTACACCTTC
TRBJ2-3 | - | - | TRBV25-1 | CASSERGISTDTQYF | TGTGCCAGCAGTGAACGCGGGATTAGCACAGATACGCAGTATTTT
TRBJ2-5 | TRBD2 | - | TRBV19 | CASSPRGLANQETQYF | TGTGCCAGTAGTCCCAGGGGACTAGCGAACCAAGAGACCCAGTACTTC
TRBJ2-3 | TRBD2 | - | TRBV15 | CATSTMGTSGTDTQYF | TGTGCCACCAGCACAATGGGGACTAGCGGCACAGATACGCAGTATTTT
TRBJ1-1 | TRBD1 | - | TRBV5-1 | CASRANTGGAVSEAFF | TGCGCCAGCAGGGCGAACACAGGGGGCGCAGTCTCTGAAGCTTTCTTT
TRBJ2-1 | - | - | TRBV4-3 | CASSQDSVARILF | TGCGCCAGCAGCCAAGATTCGGTAGCGAGGATACTCTTC
TRBJ1-3 | - | - | TRBV7-2 | CASSLGGSGNTIYF | TGTGCCAGCAGCTTAGGGGGCTCTGGAAACACCATATATTTT
TRBJ2-7 | TRBD1 | once | TRBV7-9 | CASSPRTGSYEQYF | TGTGCCAGCAGCCCCCGGACAGGTAGCTACGAGCAGTACTTC
TRBJ1-4 | - | - | TRBV5-5 | CASSFSGAVVEKLFF | TGTGCCAGCTCTTTTAGCGGGGCAGTGGTCGAAAAACTGTTTTTT